Shown below are 8 T cell receptor beta chains from a single sample sequenced in a study of blood T cell repertoires in COVID-19. The method was immunoSEQ multiplex PCR; TCRdb's version includes in-frame clones alone and lacks a portion of them. The table has a few hundred thousand clones, 87% seen once; the top ten hold about 6.2%. Sequencing was performed on peripheral blood. These receptors were collected from a man in his 60s who had recovered from COVID-19.

The V call is TRBV7-2, the J call TRBJ1-4, with TRBD1 matching 7 bases. The CDR3 extends over 14 amino acids. The V gene's germline CDR1 is SGHTA and CDR2 FQGNSA. The V gene end was trimmed by 3 bases and the J gene end by 7 bases; junction bases not matched to a gene: 5. The CDR3 is CASSFQGGIEKLFF. The CDR3, as DNA: TGTGCCAGCAGCTTCCAGGGGGGCATTGAAAAACTGTTTTTT.

The chain couples TRBV11-2 to TRBJ1-4; no clear D gene. The V and J ends lost 1 base and 0 bases respectively, with 6 bases between them. Germline CDR1 and CDR2: SGHAT and FQNNGV. This CDR3 has 15 residues. CDR3 in amino acids: CASSLGGSTNEKLFF. DNA for the CDR3: TGTGCCAGCAGCTTAGGCGGGTCAACTAATGAAAAACTGTTTTTT. Variable domain in full (rest from reference TRBV11-2 and TRBJ1-4): EAGVAQSPRYKIIEKRQSVAFWCNPISGHATLYWYQQILGQGPKLLIQFQNNGVVDDSQLPKDRFSAERLKGVDSTLKIQPAKLEDSAVYLCASSLGGSTNEKLFFGSGTQLSVL.

V and J are TRBV7-6 and TRBJ2-1; D is possibly TRBD2 (5 bases). Per germline, CDR1 SGHVS and CDR2 FNYEAQ. V was clipped by 6 bases and J by 12 bases, with 18 bases between them. The CDR3 covers 13 residues. The CDR3 DNA reads as TGTGCCAGCAGTTTTGACGGGCGCGAGGGGCAGTTCTTC. Translated: CASSFDGREGQFF.

The chain employs TRBV12-5 and TRBJ1-2; the match to TRBD1 covers 12 bases. With 8 bases clipped from V and 7 bases from J, the junction kept 5 bases outside the gene matches. The CDR3 covers 13 residues. Germline V gene data show CDR1 as LGHNT and CDR2 as FRNRAP. The chain's CDR3 is CASRDRGQGGYTF. The CDR3, as DNA: TGTGCTAGTCGGGACAGGGGGCAGGGTGGCTACACCTTC.

The rearrangement uses TRBV28 and TRBJ1-2; 7 nucleotides line up with TRBD1. Per germline, CDR1 MDHEN and CDR2 SYDVKM. CDR3 size: 13 residues. The trim removed 5 bases at V and 4 bases at J, leaving 4 bases unmatched. The CDR3 reads CASSPQGPYGYTF. CDR3 bases: TGTGCCAGCAGTCCACAGGGGCCCTATGGCTACACCTTC.

Here the CDR3 DNA reads TGTGCCAGCTCCCCGAGACACGGAAACACCATATATTTT. It codes for CASSPRHGNTIYF. The chain has TRBV27 and TRBJ1-3; D not certain. CDR1 is MNHEY, CDR2 SMNVEV, per germline (reference sequence). The V end lost 8 bases, the J end lost 4 bases, and 12 bases lay between the germline ends. The CDR3 totals 13 residues.

The DNA for the CDR3 is TGTGCCAGCGCACCGGGACTAGCGGGGGGTCACAATGAGCAGTTCTTC. Amino acid sequence: CASAPGLAGGHNEQFF. This chain connects TRBV10-3 to TRBJ2-1; 15 nucleotides align to TRBD2. V trimming: 10 bases; J trimming: 5 bases; junction bases outside the gene matches: 9. The germline V gene has CDR1 ENHRY and CDR2 SYGVKD. This CDR3 has 16 amino acids.

Ten or more counts support this clone. The V and J genes are TRBV6-5 and TRBJ2-2; TRBD1 matches 7 bases. The CDR3 sequence is 16 residues long. J was trimmed by 5 bases and V by 0 bases; bases with no gene match: 6. Germline V CDR1 and CDR2: MNHEY, SVGAGI. CDR3 protein: CASSYSTGLGTGELFF. In DNA form, the CDR3 reads TGTGCCAGCAGTTACTCGACAGGGCTTGGTACCGGGGAGCTGTTTTTT.